The next 12 T cell receptor beta chains were all read from a single sample in a study of T cells in Graves' hyperthyroidism and ophthalmopathy. Regions amplified from RNA transcripts were the TCR beta CDR3 regions. HTBI primers drove first-round RT-PCR of the TCR CDR3. One entry per CDR3 protein, called by TCRdb with MiXCR from the multiplex PCR reads. The table lists 550,000 to 700,000 distinct CDR3 sequences, about 15% of them singletons. Sample: blood. These receptors all stem from a woman aged 35 to 49 with Graves' ophthalmopathy.

J is TRBJ2-5 and V is TRBV20-1, with a weak D call TRBD2 (6 bases). The CDR3 length is 13 residues. Trimming shortened V by 1 base and J by 5 bases, and 11 bases separated the two germline ends. Looked up from germline, CDR1 is DFQATT and CDR2 is SNEGSKA (reference sequence). CDR3: CSARAGERETQYF. As DNA, the CDR3 is TGCAGTGCTAGAGCGGGGGAGCGGGAGACCCAGTACTTC.

The rearrangement uses TRBV20-1 and TRBJ2-7; 10 nucleotides align to TRBD2. CDR1 DFQATT and CDR2 SNEGSKA come from the germline V gene (reference sequence). CDR3 length: 12 amino acids. The junction had 1 base not matched to a gene; V was cut back by 6 bases and J by 2 bases. CDR3 loop: CSAGTSAYEQYF. The CDR3 DNA sequence: TGCAGTGCAGGGACTAGCGCCTACGAGCAGTACTTC.

This clonotype was seen ten or more times. This chain uses TRBV20-1 with TRBJ2-7; no clear D. Germline V gene sequence: CDR1 DFQATT, CDR2 SNEGSKA (reference sequence). The V gene lost 8 bases and the J gene lost 3 bases, with 20 bases spanning the gap. The CDR3 is made up of 14 amino acids. Written as DNA, the CDR3 is TGCAGTTCGGCTCATACGGGCATGGTCTACGAGCAGTACTTC. Its translation: CSSAHTGMVYEQYF.

The chain has TRBV29-1 and TRBJ2-5, with a weak D call TRBD2 (5 bases). Germline CDR1 is SQVTM and CDR2 is ANQGSEA. V was trimmed by 3 bases and J by 1 base, leaving 9 bases between them. The length of the CDR3 is 13 residues. CDR3 residues: CSVDLASQETQYF. The CDR3 DNA is TGCAGCGTTGATTTAGCGAGCCAAGAGACCCAGTACTTC.

This clonotype showed up just a few times. The chain recombines TRBV20-1 with TRBJ2-7; possibly TRBD2 for D (6 bases). Germline CDR1 is DFQATT and CDR2 is SNEGSKA (reference sequence). CDR3 length: 14 amino acids. The V end was cut by 4 bases, the J end by 4 bases, with 17 bases between. The CDR3 nucleotides read TGCAGTGCTAAAAAGTGGGACTCGGAATACGAGCAGTACTTC. Translation: CSAKKWDSEYEQYF.

This clonotype came up many times. The rearrangement joins TRBV28 to TRBJ1-1; D uncertain. The CDR3 totals 16 residues. Trimming removed 1 base at V and 0 bases at J, with 12 bases between. CDR1 is MDHEN, CDR2 SYDVKM, per germline. The CDR3 DNA reads as TGTGCCAGCAGTTTATACTGGGGAGCGATGAACACTGAAGCTTTCTTT. It codes for CASSLYWGAMNTEAFF.

This rearrangement joins TRBV19 to TRBJ2-5; a weak D match, TRBD1 (7 bases). Trimming removed 5 bases at V and 2 bases at J, with 12 bases between. From germline, CDR1 is LNHDA and CDR2 SQIVND (reference sequence). The CDR3 has 14 residues. CDR3 in amino acids: CASSVQGRQETQYF. The CDR3 DNA reads TGTGCCAGTAGTGTACAGGGGAGGCAAGAGACCCAGTACTTC. Combining the CDR3 with reference TRBV19 and TRBJ2-5 gives the whole variable domain DGGITQSPKYLFRKEGQNVTLSCEQNLNHDAMYWYRQDPGQGLRLIYYSQIVNDFQKGDIAEGYSVSREKKESFPLTVTSAQKNPTAFYLCASSVQGRQETQYFGPGTRLLVL.

This chain connects TRBV5-6 to TRBJ2-4, with D perhaps given as TRBD1 or TRBD2 (5 bases each). This CDR3 is 17 amino acids long. Trimming removed 0 bases at V and 0 bases at J, with 13 bases between. CDR1 is SGHDT and CDR2 is YYEEEE in the germline V gene. CDR3 in amino acids: CASSLVSGSPAKNIQYF. CDR3 sequence (DNA): TGTGCCAGCAGCTTGGTCTCAGGGAGTCCAGCCAAAAACATTCAGTACTTC. Using reference TRBV5-6 and TRBJ2-4 for the parts outside the CDR3, the full variable domain is DAGVTQSPTHLIKTRGQQVTLRCSPKSGHDTVSWYQQALGQGPQFIFQYYEEEERQRGNFPDRFSGHQFPNYSSELNVNALLLGDSALYLCASSLVSGSPAKNIQYFGAGTRLSVL.

There are many counts of this clonotype. The gene calls are TRBV14 and TRBJ2-1; 7 bases are shared with TRBD1. V shed 4 bases and J 8 bases; nucleotides not matched to a gene: 8. This CDR3 has 14 amino acids. Germline V gives CDR1 SGHDN, CDR2 FVKESK. The CDR3 region is CASSRGQIMHEQFF. CDR3 in DNA: TGTGCCAGCAGCCGGGGACAGATTATGCATGAGCAGTTCTTC.

This clonotype was observed many times. The chain joins TRBV28 to TRBJ2-7, with D unresolved. V lost 8 bases to trimming and J lost 0 bases, with 8 bases between them. Per the germline V gene, CDR1 is MDHEN and CDR2 is SYDVKM. The CDR3 totals 12 residues. CDR3 coding DNA: TGTGCCAGCCCCACATCCTCCTACGAGCAGTACTTC. It yields the protein CASPTSSYEQYF.

This clonotype was picked up many times. J is TRBJ2-7 and V is TRBV15; D is ambiguous. The CDR3 sequence is 14 residues long. The germline gives CDR1 LNHNV, CDR2 YYDKDF (reference sequence). Trimming pared 3 bases from V and 3 bases from J, leaving 12 bases between. For the CDR3, the DNA is TGTGCCACCAGCAGCACAGAGATACTCTACGAGCAGTACTTC. Translation gives CATSSTEILYEQYF.

This clonotype showed up just a few times. This may be a read error, as it is one base from a much larger clone. The J gene is TRBJ2-7, the V gene TRBV7-2; tentative D call: TRBD2 (6 bases). CDR3 length equals 13 residues. V was pared by 6 bases and J by 2 bases, with 11 bases between. Germline CDR1 and CDR2: SGHTA and FQGNSA. For the CDR3, the DNA is TGTGCCAGCAGTGAGGGACTCCCCTACGAGCAGTACTTC. Protein sequence: CASSEGLPYEQYF.